This T cell receptor beta chain was documented in a study of blood T cells in healthy people across ages. General observations from the study: Getting older went along with TCR beta diversity per million T cells dropping roughly linearly.

The second PCR ran roughly 6 to 11 cycles with a sample-barcoded 5' primer and J-beta primers. One entry per CDR3 protein, called by TCRdb with MiXCR from the 5' RACE reads. The sample consists of hundreds of thousands of distinct CDR3 sequences, around 50% of them appearing once. Deletions cut 4 bases from V and 0 bases from J, with 10 bases between. This CDR3 comprises 14 residues. Germline V gene lookup returns CDR1 SGHAT and CDR2 FQDESV (reference sequence). Concerning this clonotype itself: Its antigen remains unidentified.

The TCR was taken from a man between 40 and 49 years old in good health. The rearrangement links TRBV11-1 to TRBJ2-7; D perhaps matches TRBD2 (6 bases). The sequencing input was blood. The CDR3 nucleotides read TGTGCCAGCAGCTGGGACGGGAGCTCCTACGAGCAGTACTTC. This translates into CASSWDGSSYEQYF. Filled out from reference TRBV11-1 and TRBJ2-7, the complete variable domain reads EAEVAQSPRYKITEKSQAVAFWCDPISGHATLYWYRQILGQGPELLVQFQDESVVDDSQLPKDRFSAERLKGVDSTLKIQPAELGDSAMYLCASSWDGSSYEQYFGPGTRLTVT.